Presented here are 10 T cell receptor beta chains from one specimen sequenced in a study of vaccination effects on CD4 cells after COVID-19. These receptors are not linked to any known antigen. Profiled with immunoSEQ multiplex PCR; TCRdb holds only in-frame clones, not every one. The table shows fewer than 55,000 clones, with 75% to 80% occurring only once. ViraFEST used viral peptide pools to expand antigen-specific CD4+ T cells before sequencing. Following a roughly 9-day culture, CD4+ T cells were purified. Nucleocapsid antibodies were negative in the vaccine recipients, who had never had SARS-CoV-2 infection. Material: CD4+ T cells from PBMCs cultured with HCoV-OC43 spike peptides, obtained before COVID-19 vaccination. The subset is: HCoV-OC43 spike overlapping peptide pool stimulation. These receptors all stem from a human donor who received a COVID-19 vaccine.

The V gene is TRBV12-3 or TRBV12-4, the J gene TRBJ1-1, with D unclear. The CDR3 contains 13 residues. Deletions cut 6 bases from V and 2 bases from J, with 10 bases between. The CDR3 bases are TGTGCCAGCAGGCCCGGTGGAAACACTGAAGCTTTCTTT. The encoded protein is CASRPGGNTEAFF.

V and J are TRBV15 and TRBJ2-1; the match to TRBD2 covers 7 bases. In germline, CDR1 is LNHNV, CDR2 YYDKDF (reference sequence). The CDR3 contains 13 residues. The J segment lost 9 bases and the V segment lost 3 bases, leaving 5 bases of the junction unmatched. CDR3 nucleotides: TGTGCCACCAGCAGGGTGCTAGCGGCTGAGCAGTTCTTC. Translation: CATSRVLAAEQFF.

The gene calls are TRBV27 and TRBJ1-3, with unresolved D. CDR3 size: 14 residues. Germline V lookup: CDR1 MNHEY, CDR2 SMNVEV (reference sequence). V was shortened by 5 bases and J by 0 bases, with 8 bases between the two germline ends. This chain's CDR3 is CASSIKSSGNTIYF. The DNA of the CDR3 is TGTGCCAGCAGTATTAAATCCTCTGGAAACACCATATATTTT.

The chain has TRBV7-2 and TRBJ1-2; unclear D gene. Deletions cut 6 bases from V and 8 bases from J, with 13 bases between. The CDR3 totals 12 residues. CDR1 and CDR2 (germline): SGHTA, FQGNSA. CDR3 nucleotides: TGTGCCAGCAGTCCCCTCGGTACGGGCTACACCTTC. It translates to CASSPLGTGYTF.

This clone showed up just a few times. This chain uses TRBV7-2 with TRBJ1-2; 8 nucleotides line up with TRBD1. The CDR3 loop spans 13 amino acids. J was trimmed by 7 bases and V by 6 bases; bases with no gene match: 7. Germline V CDR1 and CDR2: SGHTA, FQGNSA. The CDR3 bases are TGTGCCAGCAGTCCGGCAGGGGGCGTTGGCTACACCTTC. Protein sequence: CASSPAGGVGYTF.

V and J are TRBV20-1 and TRBJ1-1; no definite D call. Trimming stripped 2 bases from V and 2 bases from J, with 3 bases between. This CDR3 has 11 residues. Germline V gene data show CDR1 as DFQATT and CDR2 as SNEGSKA (reference sequence). The CDR3 loop is CSARFNTEAFF. The CDR3 DNA follows: TGCAGTGCTAGATTCAACACTGAAGCTTTCTTT.

The chain links TRBV5-8 to TRBJ1-4; possible D gene TRBD1, 6 bases. Germline-derived CDR1 and CDR2 are SGHTS and YDEGEE. V was pared by 10 bases and J by 6 bases, with 16 bases between. The CDR3 loop spans 13 amino acids. The CDR3 reads CASRRGLHEKLFF. CDR3 sequence (DNA): TGTGCCTCGAGACGGGGGCTTCATGAAAAACTGTTTTTT.

V usage is TRBV5-1 and J usage is TRBJ1-2; D perhaps matches TRBD1 (5 bases). From germline, CDR1 is SGHRS and CDR2 YFSETQ. The CDR3 has 16 residues. V was shortened by 4 bases and J by 0 bases, with 16 bases between the two germline ends. CDR3 in DNA: TGCGCCAGCAGCCCACCTTCCGACAGCCCTAACTATGGCTACACCTTC. Translation gives CASSPPSDSPNYGYTF.

This chain links TRBV21-1 with TRBJ2-7. TRBV21-1 counts as a pseudogene. The CDR3 sequence is 16 residues long. The CDR3 is CASSKVNLTFRYEQYV. CDR3 coding DNA: TGTGCCAGCAGCAAAGTGAACCTCACGTTTCGATACGAGCAGTACGTC.

The sample holds one count of this clone. The chain is built from TRBV5-6 and TRBJ1-1; D may be TRBD1 (5 bases). Trimming left V 6 bases short and J 2 bases short, with 11 bases between. The CDR3 length is 13 residues. The germline V gene has CDR1 SGHDT and CDR2 YYEEEE. CDR3 in amino acids: CASKRGFNTEAFF. CDR3 bases: TGTGCCAGCAAACGGGGGTTCAACACTGAAGCTTTCTTT. Full variable domain (rest looked up from reference TRBV5-6 and TRBJ1-1): DAGVTQSPTHLIKTRGQQVTLRCSPKSGHDTVSWYQQALGQGPQFIFQYYEEEERQRGNFPDRFSGHQFPNYSSELNVNALLLGDSALYLCASKRGFNTEAFFGQGTRLTVV.